Presented here are 14 T cell receptor beta chains from one specimen sequenced in a study of T cells in Graves' hyperthyroidism and ophthalmopathy. Authors of the study amplified TCR beta CDR3 regions from RNA transcripts. First-round RT-PCR targeting the TCR CDR3 was performed with the HTBI primer set. Each CDR3 protein is one row after TCRdb ran MiXCR on the multiplex PCR reads. The table records a few hundred thousand distinct CDR3 sequences, over 15% of them present only once. Sequencing was performed on blood. Receptor source: a woman in her fifties or sixties with Graves' ophthalmopathy.

This clonotype has a count of ten or more. The V and J genes are TRBV29-1 and TRBJ1-1, with TRBD1 identical over 7 bases. The V and J ends lost 3 bases and 4 bases, in that order; junction bases with no gene match: 5. Looked up from germline, CDR1 is SQVTM and CDR2 is ANQGSEA. The CDR3 sequence is 13 residues long. CDR3 residues: CSVEAGGGTEAFF. The DNA of the CDR3 is TGCAGCGTTGAGGCAGGGGGAGGCACTGAAGCTTTCTTT.

The table lists this clonotype with many counts. The chain employs TRBV27 and TRBJ2-7, with D maybe TRBD1 (8 bases). The V end was cut by 2 bases, the J end by 4 bases, with 18 bases between. The CDR3 runs to 16 residues. CDR1 and CDR2 (germline): MNHEY, SMNVEV (reference sequence). The chain's CDR3 is CASSLRPGQGGYEQYF. Here the CDR3 DNA reads TGTGCCAGCAGTTTACGACCCGGACAGGGAGGGTACGAGCAGTACTTC.

This clonotype was found many times. This chain uses TRBV5-8 with TRBJ2-3; TRBD1 matches 7 bases. The trim removed 0 bases at V and 3 bases at J, leaving 4 bases unmatched. Germline assignment: CDR1 SGHTS and CDR2 YDEGEE. The CDR3 extends over 15 amino acids. CDR3: CASSLVGRGTDTQYF. The CDR3 DNA follows: TGTGCCAGCAGCTTGGTAGGCAGGGGGACAGATACGCAGTATTTT.

The table lists this clonotype with many counts. V and J are TRBV12-3 or TRBV12-4 and TRBJ2-1; TRBD2 agrees at 13 bases. The CDR3 sequence is 15 residues long. J lost 5 bases, V lost 6 bases, and 4 bases had no gene match. The chain's CDR3 is CASSKGLAGNNEQFF. As DNA, the CDR3 is TGTGCCAGCAGCAAGGGACTAGCGGGAAACAATGAGCAGTTCTTC.

This clonotype turned up a few times. This CDR3 reads CASSRHRGDYGYTF. In DNA form, the CDR3 reads TGTGCCAGCAGCCGACACAGGGGGGACTATGGCTACACCTTC. This rearrangement joins TRBV3-1 to TRBJ1-2; 8 nucleotides line up with TRBD1. CDR1 is LGHDT and CDR2 is YNNKEL in the germline V gene (reference sequence). The CDR3 is 14 residues long. V lost 4 bases, J lost 3 bases, and 4 bases stayed unmatched. The full variable domain, with the rest looked up from reference TRBV3-1 and TRBJ1-2, is DTAVSQTPKYLVTQMGNDKSIKCEQNLGHDTMYWYKQDSKKFLKIMFSYNNKELIINETVPNRFSPKSPDKAHLNLHINSLELGDSAVYFCASSRHRGDYGYTFGSGTRLTVV.

In this sample, this clonotype turned up a few times. This chain links TRBV5-1 with TRBJ2-6; perhaps TRBD1 as D (6 bases). CDR1 SGHRS and CDR2 YFSETQ come from the germline V gene. The length of the CDR3 is 16 residues. Trimming stripped 2 bases from V and 0 bases from J, with 9 bases between. CDR3: CASSLLQGSGANVLTF. The CDR3, as DNA: TGCGCCAGCAGCTTATTACAGGGCTCTGGGGCCAACGTCCTGACTTTC.

This clonotype has ten or more counts. V is TRBV4-2 and J is TRBJ1-5; D remains unclear. Germline values: CDR1 LGHNA, CDR2 YNFKEQ. V was trimmed by 0 bases and J by 6 bases, leaving 6 bases between them. The CDR3 has 13 amino acids. DNA for the CDR3: TGTGCCAGCAGCCAAGATTCGGGTCAGCCCCAGCATTTT. Translated: CASSQDSGQPQHF.

This clonotype was counted at least ten times. The rearrangement uses TRBV27 and TRBJ1-2; the D is unclear. This CDR3 region has 13 residues. Germline CDR1 MNHEY, CDR2 SMNVEV (reference sequence). Deletions cut 3 bases from V and 6 bases from J, with 11 bases between. CDR3 DNA: TGTGCCAGCAGTTTGGTTGGCAGCCATGGCTACACCTTC. As protein: CASSLVGSHGYTF.

This clonotype was observed a handful of times. The V call is TRBV6-5, the J call TRBJ1-3, with D unresolved. The CDR3 runs to 15 residues. The V end lost 2 bases, the J end lost 2 bases, and 10 bases lay between the germline ends. Germline loops: CDR1 MNHEY, CDR2 SVGAGI. The CDR3 bases are TGTGCCAGCAGTTACGGTCTGGGTCCTGGAAACACCATATATTTT. Its protein is CASSYGLGPGNTIYF.

A few counts support this clonotype. The chain links TRBV28 to TRBJ2-2; TRBD1 might be the D (5 bases). The germline V gene encodes CDR1 MDHEN and CDR2 SYDVKM. V was cut by 10 bases and J by 1 base, with 13 bases left in between. The CDR3 extends over 14 amino acids. CDR3 coding DNA: TGTGCCACCTGGGGCAGCAAGAACACCGGGGAGCTGTTTTTT. It codes for CATWGSKNTGELFF.

V usage is TRBV11-2 and J usage is TRBJ2-7, with D possibly TRBD2 on 5 matching bases. The V end lost 9 bases, the J end lost 1 base, and 13 bases lay between the germline ends. The CDR3 extends over 13 amino acids. Germline-derived CDR1 and CDR2 are SGHAT and FQNNGV. CDR3 bases: TGTGCCAGTAGCGCGGAGTTTTCCTACGAGCAGTACTTC. Encoded protein: CASSAEFSYEQYF.

The gene calls are TRBV27 and TRBJ2-3; TRBD2 matches at 14 bases. This CDR3 spans 21 amino acids. The V and J ends lost 0 bases and 0 bases, in that order; junction bases with no gene match: 11. Germline V CDR1 and CDR2: MNHEY, SMNVEV (reference sequence). This chain's CDR3 is CASSLSGPGTSGSPSTDTQYF. The CDR3, as DNA: TGTGCCAGCAGTTTATCTGGGCCCGGGACTAGCGGGAGCCCTAGCACAGATACGCAGTATTTT.

This sequence joins TRBV4-2 and TRBJ1-4; 8 bases line up with TRBD1. The CDR3 runs to 15 residues. Germline V lookup: CDR1 LGHNA, CDR2 YNFKEQ. The J segment lost 8 bases and the V segment lost 4 bases, leaving 9 bases of the junction unmatched. CDR3 DNA: TGTGCCAGCAGCCGGCAGGGACAGGAAGACGAAAAACTGTTTTTT. This codes for CASSRQGQEDEKLFF.

The sample holds many counts of this clonotype. V usage is TRBV10-3 and J usage is TRBJ2-2; D remains unclear. Trimming removed 4 bases from V and 1 base from J, with 13 bases in between. The CDR3 runs to 16 residues. Per the germline V gene, CDR1 is ENHRY and CDR2 is SYGVKD. The CDR3 protein is CAISGPEAMNTGELFF. Written as DNA, the CDR3 is TGTGCCATCAGTGGCCCAGAGGCCATGAACACCGGGGAGCTGTTTTTT.